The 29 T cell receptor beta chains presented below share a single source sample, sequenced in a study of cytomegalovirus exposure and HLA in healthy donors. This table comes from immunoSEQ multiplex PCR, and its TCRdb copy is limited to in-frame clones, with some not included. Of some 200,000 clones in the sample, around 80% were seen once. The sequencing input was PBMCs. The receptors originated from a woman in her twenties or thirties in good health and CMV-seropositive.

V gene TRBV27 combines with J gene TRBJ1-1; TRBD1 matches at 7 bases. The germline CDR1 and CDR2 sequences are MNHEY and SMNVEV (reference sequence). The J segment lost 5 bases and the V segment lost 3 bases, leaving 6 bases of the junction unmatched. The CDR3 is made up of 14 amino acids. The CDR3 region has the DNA TGTGCCAGCAGTTTTACAGGGGCGAGGACTGAAGCTTTCTTT. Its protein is CASSFTGARTEAFF.

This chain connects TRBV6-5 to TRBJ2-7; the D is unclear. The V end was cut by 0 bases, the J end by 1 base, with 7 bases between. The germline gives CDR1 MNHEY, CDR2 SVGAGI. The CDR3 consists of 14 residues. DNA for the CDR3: TGTGCCAGCAGTTACTCGGCAGGATCCTACGAGCAGTACTTC. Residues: CASSYSAGSYEQYF.

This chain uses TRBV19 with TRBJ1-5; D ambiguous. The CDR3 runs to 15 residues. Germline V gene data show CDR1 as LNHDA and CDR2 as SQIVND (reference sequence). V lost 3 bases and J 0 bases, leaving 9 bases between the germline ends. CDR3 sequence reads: CASSIQTDSNQPQHF. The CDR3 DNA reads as TGTGCCAGTAGTATCCAGACTGATAGCAATCAGCCCCAGCATTTT.

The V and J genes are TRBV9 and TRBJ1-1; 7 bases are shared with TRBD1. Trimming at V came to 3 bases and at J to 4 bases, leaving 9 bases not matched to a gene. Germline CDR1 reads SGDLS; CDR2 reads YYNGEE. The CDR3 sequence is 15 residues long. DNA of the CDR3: TGTGCCAGCAGCGGCCGAGGGGGCGCGAGCACTGAAGCTTTCTTT. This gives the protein CASSGRGGASTEAFF.

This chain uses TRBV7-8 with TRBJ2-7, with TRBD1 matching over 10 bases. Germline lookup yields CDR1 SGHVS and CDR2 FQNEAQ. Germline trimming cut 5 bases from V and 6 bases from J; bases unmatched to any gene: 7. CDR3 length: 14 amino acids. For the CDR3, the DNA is TGTGCCAGCAGCCCGCGGACAGGGGGGCTCGAGCAGTACTTC. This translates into CASSPRTGGLEQYF.

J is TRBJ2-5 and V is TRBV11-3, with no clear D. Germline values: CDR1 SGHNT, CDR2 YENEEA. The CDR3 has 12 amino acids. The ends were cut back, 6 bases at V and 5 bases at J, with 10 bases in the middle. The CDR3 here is CASSQDRETQYF. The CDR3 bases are TGTGCCAGCAGTCAAGATCGGGAGACCCAGTACTTC.

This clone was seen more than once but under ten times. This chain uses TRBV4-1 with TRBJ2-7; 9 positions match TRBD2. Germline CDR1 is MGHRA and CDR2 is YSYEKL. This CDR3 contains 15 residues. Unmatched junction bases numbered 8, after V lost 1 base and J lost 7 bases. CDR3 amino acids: CASSQGLAGAGEQYF. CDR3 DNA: TGCGCCAGCAGCCAAGGTTTAGCGGGGGCCGGTGAGCAGTACTTC.

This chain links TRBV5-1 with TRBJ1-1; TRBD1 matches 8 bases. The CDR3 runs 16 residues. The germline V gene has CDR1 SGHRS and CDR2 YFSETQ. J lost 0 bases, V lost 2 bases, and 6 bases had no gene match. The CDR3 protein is CASSFGQGRMNTEAFF. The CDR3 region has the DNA TGCGCCAGCAGCTTCGGACAGGGACGCATGAACACTGAAGCTTTCTTT.

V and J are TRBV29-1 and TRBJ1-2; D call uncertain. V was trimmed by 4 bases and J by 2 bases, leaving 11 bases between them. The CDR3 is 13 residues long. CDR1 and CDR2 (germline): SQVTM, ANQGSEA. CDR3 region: CSVGARNNYGYTF. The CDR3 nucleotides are TGCAGCGTTGGGGCCCGCAACAACTATGGCTACACCTTC.

CDR3 loop: CASSLSSGSLREQYF. In DNA form, the CDR3 reads TGTGCCAGCAGCTTGTCATCGGGATCTCTTCGCGAGCAGTACTTC. This sequence joins TRBV5-4 and TRBJ2-7; a possible D gene is TRBD2 (5 bases). Germline assignment: CDR1 SGHNT and CDR2 YYREEE (reference sequence). This CDR3 contains 15 residues. The V end was cut by 1 base, the J end by 6 bases, with 17 bases between.

The CDR3 DNA reads TGTGCCAGCAGTCCGCTACAAGTAGCGGGAGGGGTCACCGGGGAGCTGTTTTTT. Its protein is CASSPLQVAGGVTGELFF. V is TRBV27 and J is TRBJ2-2; 11 nucleotides line up with TRBD2. The length of the CDR3 is 18 residues. The V and J ends lost 5 bases and 4 bases, in that order; junction bases with no gene match: 12. The germline gives CDR1 MNHEY, CDR2 SMNVEV (reference sequence).

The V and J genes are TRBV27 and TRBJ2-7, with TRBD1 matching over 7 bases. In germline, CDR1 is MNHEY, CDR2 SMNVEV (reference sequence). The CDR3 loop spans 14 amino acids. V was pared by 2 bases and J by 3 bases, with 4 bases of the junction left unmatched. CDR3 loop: CASSLQGVIYEQYF. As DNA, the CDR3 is TGTGCCAGCAGTTTACAGGGGGTCATCTACGAGCAGTACTTC.

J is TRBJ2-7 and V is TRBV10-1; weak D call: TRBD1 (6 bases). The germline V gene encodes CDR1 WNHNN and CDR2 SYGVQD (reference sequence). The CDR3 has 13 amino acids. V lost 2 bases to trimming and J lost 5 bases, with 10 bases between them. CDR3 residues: CASSEQGIHEQYF. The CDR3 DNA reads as TGCGCCAGCAGTGAGCAGGGGATCCACGAGCAGTACTTC.

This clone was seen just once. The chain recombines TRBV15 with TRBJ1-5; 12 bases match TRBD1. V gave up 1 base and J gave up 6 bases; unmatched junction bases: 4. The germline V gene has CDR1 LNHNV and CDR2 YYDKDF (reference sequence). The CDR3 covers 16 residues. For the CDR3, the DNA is TGTGCCACCAGCAGAGGGGACAGGGGGCGAACTCAGCCCCAGCATTTT. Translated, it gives CATSRGDRGRTQPQHF.

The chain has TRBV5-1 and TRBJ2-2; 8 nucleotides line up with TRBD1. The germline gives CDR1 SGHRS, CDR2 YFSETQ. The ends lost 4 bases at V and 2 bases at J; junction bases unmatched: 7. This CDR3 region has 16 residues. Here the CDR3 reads CASSTRDRSNTGELFF. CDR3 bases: TGCGCCAGCAGCACCCGGGACAGGTCAAACACCGGGGAGCTGTTTTTT.

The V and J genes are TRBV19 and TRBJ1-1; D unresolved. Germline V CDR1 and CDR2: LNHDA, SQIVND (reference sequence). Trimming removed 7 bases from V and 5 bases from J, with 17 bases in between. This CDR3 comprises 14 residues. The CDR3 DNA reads TGTGCCAGTACCCCCAATGGCCTCAGGACTGAAGCTTTCTTT. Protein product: CASTPNGLRTEAFF.

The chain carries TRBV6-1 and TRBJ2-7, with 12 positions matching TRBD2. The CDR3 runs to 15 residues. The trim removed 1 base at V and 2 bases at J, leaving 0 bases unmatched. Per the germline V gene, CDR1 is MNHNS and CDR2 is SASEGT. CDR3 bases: TGTGCCAGCAGTGAAGGACTAGCGGGAGCCTACGAGCAGTACTTC. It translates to CASSEGLAGAYEQYF.

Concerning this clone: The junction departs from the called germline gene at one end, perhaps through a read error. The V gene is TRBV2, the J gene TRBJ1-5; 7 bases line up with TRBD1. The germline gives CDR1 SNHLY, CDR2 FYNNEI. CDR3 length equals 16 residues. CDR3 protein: CASREDRAGHNQPQHF. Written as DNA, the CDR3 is TGTGCCAGCAGGGAAGACAGGGCCGGCCACAATCAGCCCCAGCATTTT.

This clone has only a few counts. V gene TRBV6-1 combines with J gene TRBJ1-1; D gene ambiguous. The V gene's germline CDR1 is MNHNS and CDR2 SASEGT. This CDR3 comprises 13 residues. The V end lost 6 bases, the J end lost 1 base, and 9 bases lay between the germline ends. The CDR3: CASSGRGNTEAFF. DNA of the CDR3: TGTGCCAGCAGCGGCAGAGGGAACACTGAAGCTTTCTTT.

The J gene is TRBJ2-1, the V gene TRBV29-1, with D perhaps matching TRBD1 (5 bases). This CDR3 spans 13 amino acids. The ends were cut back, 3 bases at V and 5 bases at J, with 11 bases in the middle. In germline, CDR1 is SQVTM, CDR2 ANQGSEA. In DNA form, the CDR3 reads TGCAGCGTTGACCCAGGGTACAACAATGAGCAGTTCTTC. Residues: CSVDPGYNNEQFF.

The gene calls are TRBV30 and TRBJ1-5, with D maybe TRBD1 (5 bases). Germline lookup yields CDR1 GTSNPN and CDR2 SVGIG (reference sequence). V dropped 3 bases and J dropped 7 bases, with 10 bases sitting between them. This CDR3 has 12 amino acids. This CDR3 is CAWSQGGQPQHF. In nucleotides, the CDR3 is TGTGCCTGGAGCCAGGGCGGCCAGCCCCAGCATTTT.

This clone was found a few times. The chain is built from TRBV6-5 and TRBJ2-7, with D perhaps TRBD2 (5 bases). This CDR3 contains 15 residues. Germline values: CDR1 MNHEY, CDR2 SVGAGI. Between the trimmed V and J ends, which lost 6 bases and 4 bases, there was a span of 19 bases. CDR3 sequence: CASSNGLSNRYEQYF. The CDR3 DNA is TGTGCCAGCAGCAACGGACTTAGCAATAGGTACGAGCAGTACTTC.

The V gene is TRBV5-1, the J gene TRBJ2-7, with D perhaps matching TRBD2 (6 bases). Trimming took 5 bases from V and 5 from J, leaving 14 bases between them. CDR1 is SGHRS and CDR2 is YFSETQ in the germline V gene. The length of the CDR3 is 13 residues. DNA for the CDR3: TGCGCCAGCAGTTACGCGGGAACCAACGAGCAGTACTTC. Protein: CASSYAGTNEQYF.

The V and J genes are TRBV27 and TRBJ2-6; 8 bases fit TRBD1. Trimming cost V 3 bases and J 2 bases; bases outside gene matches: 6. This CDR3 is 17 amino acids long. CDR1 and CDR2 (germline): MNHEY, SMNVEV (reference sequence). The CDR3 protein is CASSFLSGGAGANVLTF. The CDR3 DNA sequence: TGTGCCAGCAGTTTCCTTTCAGGGGGCGCTGGGGCCAACGTCCTGACTTTC.

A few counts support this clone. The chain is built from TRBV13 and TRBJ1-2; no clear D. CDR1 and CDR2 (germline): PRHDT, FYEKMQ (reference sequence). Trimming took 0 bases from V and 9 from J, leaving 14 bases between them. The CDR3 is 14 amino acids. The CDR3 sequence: CASSLGSQRVSYTF. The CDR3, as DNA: TGTGCCAGCAGCTTAGGTTCGCAGAGGGTGAGCTACACCTTC.

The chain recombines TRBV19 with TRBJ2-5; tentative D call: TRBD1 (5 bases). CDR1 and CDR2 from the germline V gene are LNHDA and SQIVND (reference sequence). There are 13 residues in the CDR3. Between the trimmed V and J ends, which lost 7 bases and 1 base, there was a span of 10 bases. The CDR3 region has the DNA TGTGCCAGTAACGATCAGGGCCAAGAGACCCAGTACTTC. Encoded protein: CASNDQGQETQYF.

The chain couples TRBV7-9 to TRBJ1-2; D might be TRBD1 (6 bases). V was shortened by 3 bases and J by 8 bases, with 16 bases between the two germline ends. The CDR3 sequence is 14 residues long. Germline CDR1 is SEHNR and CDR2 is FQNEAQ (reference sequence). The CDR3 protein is CASSFGDTPGGYTF. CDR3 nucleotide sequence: TGTGCCAGCAGCTTCGGGGACACCCCCGGGGGCTACACCTTC.

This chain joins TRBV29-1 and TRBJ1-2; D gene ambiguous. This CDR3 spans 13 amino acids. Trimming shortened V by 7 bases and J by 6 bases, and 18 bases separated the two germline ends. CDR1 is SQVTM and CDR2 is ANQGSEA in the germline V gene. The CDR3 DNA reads TGCAGCGCCCTACGGAGTGGAGCCCATGGCTACACCTTC. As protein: CSALRSGAHGYTF. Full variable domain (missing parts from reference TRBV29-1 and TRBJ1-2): SAVISQKPSRDICQRGTSLTIQCQVDSQVTMMFWYRQQPGQSLTLIATANQGSEATYESGFVIDKFPISRPNLTFSTLTVSNMSPEDSSIYLCSALRSGAHGYTFGSGTRLTVV.

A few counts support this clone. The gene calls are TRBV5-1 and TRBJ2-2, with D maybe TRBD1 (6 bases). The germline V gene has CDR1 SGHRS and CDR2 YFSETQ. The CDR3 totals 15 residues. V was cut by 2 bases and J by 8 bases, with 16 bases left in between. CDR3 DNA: TGCGCCAGCAGCTTTAGGGGGTCTACCCCAGGGGAGCTGTTTTTT. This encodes CASSFRGSTPGELFF. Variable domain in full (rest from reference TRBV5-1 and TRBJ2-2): KAGVTQTPRYLIKTRGQQVTLSCSPISGHRSVSWYQQTPGQGLQFLFEYFSETQRNKGNFPGRFSGRQFSNSRSEMNVSTLELGDSALYLCASSFRGSTPGELFFGEGSRLTVL.